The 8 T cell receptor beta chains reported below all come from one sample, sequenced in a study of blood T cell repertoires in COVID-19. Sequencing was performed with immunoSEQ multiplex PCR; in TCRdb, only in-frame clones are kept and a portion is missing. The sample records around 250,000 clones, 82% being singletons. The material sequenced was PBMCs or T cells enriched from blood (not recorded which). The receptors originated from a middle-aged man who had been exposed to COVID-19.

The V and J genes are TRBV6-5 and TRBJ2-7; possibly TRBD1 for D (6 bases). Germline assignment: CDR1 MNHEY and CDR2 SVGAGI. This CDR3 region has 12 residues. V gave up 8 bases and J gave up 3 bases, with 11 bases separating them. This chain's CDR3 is CASWDTLYEQYF. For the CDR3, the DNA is TGTGCCAGCTGGGACACCCTCTACGAGCAGTACTTC.

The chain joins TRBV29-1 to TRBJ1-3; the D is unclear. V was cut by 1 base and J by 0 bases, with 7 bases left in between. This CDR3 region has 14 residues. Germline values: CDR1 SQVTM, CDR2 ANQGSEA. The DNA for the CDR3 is TGCAGCGTTGAAGGACTGAACTCTGGAAACACCATATATTTT. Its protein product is CSVEGLNSGNTIYF.

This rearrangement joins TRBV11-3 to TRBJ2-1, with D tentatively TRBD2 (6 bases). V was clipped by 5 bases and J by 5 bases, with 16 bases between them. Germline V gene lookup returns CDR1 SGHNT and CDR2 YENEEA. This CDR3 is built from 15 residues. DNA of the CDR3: TGTGCCAGCAGCCGGACTCATAGCGGAGACAATGAGCAGTTCTTC. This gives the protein CASSRTHSGDNEQFF.

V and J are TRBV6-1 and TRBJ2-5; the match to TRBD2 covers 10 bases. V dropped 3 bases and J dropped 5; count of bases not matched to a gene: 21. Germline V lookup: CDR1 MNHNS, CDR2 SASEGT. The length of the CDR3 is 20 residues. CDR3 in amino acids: CASSERASGSGSGIGETQYF. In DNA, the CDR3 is TGTGCCAGCAGTGAGCGGGCTAGCGGGAGCGGCTCGGGGATCGGCGAGACCCAGTACTTC.

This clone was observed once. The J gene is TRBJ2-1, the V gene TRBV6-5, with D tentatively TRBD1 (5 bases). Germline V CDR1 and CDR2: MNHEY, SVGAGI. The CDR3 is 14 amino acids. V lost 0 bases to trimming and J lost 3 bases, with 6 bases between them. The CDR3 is CASSYSTDYNEQFF. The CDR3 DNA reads TGTGCCAGCAGTTACTCGACAGACTACAATGAGCAGTTCTTC.

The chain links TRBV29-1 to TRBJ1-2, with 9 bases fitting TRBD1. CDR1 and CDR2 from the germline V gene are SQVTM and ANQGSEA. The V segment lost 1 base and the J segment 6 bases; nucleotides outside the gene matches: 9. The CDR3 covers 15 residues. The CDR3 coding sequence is TGCAGCGTTGAAGCAACAACAGGGGGCGGGGATGGCTACACCTTC. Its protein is CSVEATTGGGDGYTF.

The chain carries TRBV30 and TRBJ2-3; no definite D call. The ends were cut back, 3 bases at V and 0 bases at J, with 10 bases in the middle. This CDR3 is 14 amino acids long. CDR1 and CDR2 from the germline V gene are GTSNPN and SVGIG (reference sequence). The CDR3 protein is CAWSSGASTDTQYF. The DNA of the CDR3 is TGTGCCTGGAGCTCTGGAGCGAGCACAGATACGCAGTATTTT.

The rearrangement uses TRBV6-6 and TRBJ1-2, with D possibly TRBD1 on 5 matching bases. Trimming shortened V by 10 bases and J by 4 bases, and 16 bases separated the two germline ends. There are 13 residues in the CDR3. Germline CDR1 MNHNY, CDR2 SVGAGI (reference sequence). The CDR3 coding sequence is TGTGCCACCACGGGATCCGGGGGCTATGGCTACACCTTC. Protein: CATTGSGGYGYTF.